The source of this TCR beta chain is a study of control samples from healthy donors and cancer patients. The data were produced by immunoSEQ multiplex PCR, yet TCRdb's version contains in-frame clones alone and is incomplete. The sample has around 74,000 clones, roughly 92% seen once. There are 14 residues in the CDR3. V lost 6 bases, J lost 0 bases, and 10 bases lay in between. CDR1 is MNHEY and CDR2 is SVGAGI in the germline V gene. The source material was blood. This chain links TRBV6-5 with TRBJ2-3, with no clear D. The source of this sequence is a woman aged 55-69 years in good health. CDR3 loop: CASSQSLSTDTQYF. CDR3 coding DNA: TGTGCCAGCAGCCAGAGTCTCAGCACAGATACGCAGTATTTT.